This TCR beta chain was documented in a study of beta chain features in type 1 diabetes. Overall study results and limits: Within the patient group, naive, central memory and Treg TCRB repertoires appeared more similar to each other than within healthy donors.

This CDR3 has 16 amino acids. Germline lookup yields CDR1 LNHNV and CDR2 YYDKDF (reference sequence). After removal of 0 bases from V and 6 bases from J, the junction contained 9 bases not matched to a gene. cDNA synthesis used the whole RNA isolate, giving expressed TCRB sequences. An average of about 3.5 million reads was obtained for naive, central memory and regulatory T cell samples. The data were produced by immunoSEQ multiplex PCR, yet TCRdb's version contains in-frame clones alone and is incomplete. The data contain 810,000 or so clones, 15% to 20% of them singletons. There are a few counts of this clone. The target antigen is unknown.

The chain links TRBV15 to TRBJ2-7, with 9 bases aligning to TRBD1. Specimen: naive CD4+ T cells from blood. The receptor was derived from a woman younger than 35 in good health. CDR3 amino acids: CATSRDRGQGPSEQYF. As DNA, the CDR3 is TGTGCCACCAGCAGAGATCGGGGACAGGGTCCCAGCGAGCAGTACTTC.